Included here is one T cell receptor (beta chain) sequence, with context. Its antigen is not known. The sample belongs to a study of blood T cells in healthy people across ages. Germline CDR1 and CDR2: ENHRY and SYGVKD. The CDR3 loop spans 14 amino acids. Trimming at V came to 3 bases and at J to 5 bases, leaving 5 bases not matched to a gene. Alongside a J-beta primer mix, a sample-barcoded 5' primer served in a second PCR lasting roughly 7 to 12 cycles. TCRdb re-derived calls from the 5' RACE reads in MiXCR, one entry per CDR3 protein. The sample yields more than 1 million distinct CDR3 sequences, less than 50% seen once. Whole-study results and caveats: Diversity was estimated from one million T cells, and these estimates were considered underestimates. When set beside aged donors, long-lived donors presented more naive CD4+ cells and higher diversity. Unsorted PBMCs prevented conclusive naive versus antigen-experienced comparison.

The V call is TRBV10-3, the J call TRBJ2-7, with 9 positions matching TRBD2. Sequenced: blood. This receptor was obtained from a woman in her fifties or sixties in good health. CDR3 in DNA: TGTGCCATCAGTGATAGCGGGAGACTCCACGAGCAGTACTTC. Translating gives CAISDSGRLHEQYF.